The subject of this entry is one T cell receptor beta chain. Its target antigen remains unknown. Within one base of it there is no much larger clone, and no base qualities were kept. The source of the sample is a study of regulatory T cells in long-lasting Graves disease (dated by TCRdb to the early 2020s). About the investigation overall: In the newly diagnosed Graves' disease group, patients had been taking antithyroid drugs for less than 3 months. Patients with persistent Graves' disease were compared with patients with newly diagnosed Graves' disease using TCR sequencing and RNA sequencing of peripheral blood. The study was registered as a clinical trial and conducted in China. A total of approximately 35 samples were covered by TCR sequencing, comprising around 13 persistent and roughly 20 newly diagnosed Graves' disease patients. Here is what the overall study found, with its caveats: Persistent disease showed preferential use of TRBV28, TRBJ1-2 and TRBJ2-5, whereas newly diagnosed disease favored TRBV20-1 and TRBJ2-1. Only the TCR beta chain was sequenced and analyzed. A larger number of public clonotypes was shared among persistent patients (more than 2,500) than among newly diagnosed patients (around 970). Only peripheral blood was studied, because thyroid tissue, the primary lesion, was inaccessible. As a limitation, the authors acknowledged that the small sample size may reduce accuracy. Lower TCR Shannon entropy and fewer highly expanded clones were observed in persistent Graves' disease patients than in newly diagnosed patients, which suggested clonal expansion.

The sample's time point, from its label and the paper: newly diagnosed GD, antithyroid drugs for less than 3 months. For both TCR sequencing and RNA sequencing, RNA was extracted from PBMCs in TRIzol. Graves' disease was diagnosed according to American Thyroid Association guidelines. Patients were recruited from an endocrinology department in Xi'an, China. Each patient gave 7 to 9.5 milliliters of peripheral blood, collected in an EDTA anticoagulant tube. PBMCs were isolated by Ficoll Paque Plus density gradient separation without further T cell sorting. An Agilent 2100 Bioanalyzer and agarose gel were used to check RNA quality, and a NanoDrop 2000 was used to measure RNA concentration. Trimming takes 2 bases from V and 0 bases from J, and the germline ends sit 12 bases apart. The CDR3, cysteine through phenylalanine, is 17 amino acids long. Of all the DNA, just the CDR3 is kept, 51 bases in frame from base 1. Sequences SGHRS (CDR1) and YFSETQ (CDR2) are obtained from the germline V gene.

The library relied on multiplex PCR. For sequencing, an Illumina HiSeq 4000 was employed. TCR beta libraries were built with iRepertoire HTBI primers and Arm-PCR amplification of CDR3 regions. PCR products were gel purified before sequencing. On the study's bioinformatics: Gene usage analysis of CDR3 amino acid clonotypes used the approximately 62 TRBV and around 13 TRBJ segments found across samples. Filtered high-quality paired reads were merged into contigs using COPE and FqMerger. BLAST was used to align contigs to the IMGT TRBV, TRBD and TRBJ reference genes, and CDR3 was defined following IMGT. Highly expanded clones were defined as clonotypes with a frequency above 0.1%. Shannon entropy served as the measure of repertoire diversity, while the Gini coefficient captured V-J evenness. Clonotypes shared by more than one individual were considered public. TCRdb reran the public reads through fastp at Q25 and MiXCR, keeping productive beta chains. All rows with the same CDR3 protein become a single entry with the most common DNA and genes. The V and J calls shown here were made by TCRdb, not taken from the authors' results. A total of 400,000 to 500,000 distinct CDR3 sequences appear in this sample, 16% of them only once. In total, the top ten clones hold around a tenth of the sample.

These sequences were also reported in another study, on T cells in Graves' hyperthyroidism and ophthalmopathy. As that second paper reports: Stable Graves' hyperthyroidism was defined as the absence of progression to ophthalmopathy over 18 months of follow-up. The hyperthyroidism patients were between 18 and 65 years old and newly diagnosed, with a disease duration of less than 2 months. The study excluded patients with uncontrolled infections, other autoimmune diseases, pregnancy or lactation. Diagnoses were established on the basis of clinical symptoms, serum thyroxine and TRAb, thyroid ultrasound, and orbital computed tomography. For the first round of RT-PCR on the TCR CDR3, the HTBI primer set was used together with the Qiagen OneStep RT-PCR kit. Most expanded thyroid clonotypes (frequency above 0.001) were also found in blood, which suggests that blood repertoires may mirror thyroid immune responses. A 13 V-J signature model separated ophthalmopathy from stable hyperthyroidism, with roughly 88% sensitivity and 81% to 83% specificity in cross-validation and 80%/75% in testing. In validation, the model predicted progression to ophthalmopathy a median of 6.5 months before onset, with approximately 68% sensitivity and 72.22% specificity. A discovery cohort of about 100 patients, 43 with Graves' ophthalmopathy and 55 to 60 with stable Graves' hyperthyroidism, was used to find distinguishing TCR V-J signatures. Prospective prediction of ophthalmopathy was tested in an independent validation cohort of about 19 hyperthyroidism patients and 17 patients who later progressed to ophthalmopathy. The 100 discovery patients were divided at random into training and test sets in a 7:3 ratio. The study also compared thyroid tissue and blood T-cell repertoires from a handful of Graves' hyperthyroidism patients. Once sampling was done, hyperthyroidism patients were given methimazole at a starting dose of 30 mg daily, whereas ophthalmopathy patients were given high-dose intravenous methylprednisolone. Libraries were constructed in a second round of multiplex PCR, after which size selection and purification were carried out. Paired-end sequencing of the libraries was performed with 100 bp reads on an Illumina HiSeq2000. Raw data were processed with SOAPnuke, discarding reads with adapters, uncalled bases, mean Phred below 15, or no exact constant-primer or identifier match. High-quality paired reads were merged with COPE v1.2.5, and unique nucleotide sequences were defined as clonotypes. Clonotypes were aligned to IMGT TRBV, TRBD and TRBJ reference segments using MiTCR v1.1. The analysis included only V-J combinations with a frequency above 0.0001, which together covered approximately 99% of the repertoires. The TCS score was defined as F50 (clonal expansion) divided by E x V (chaos), with BLOSUM62-based TCRdist calculated between CDR3 peptides within each V-J. Welch's t-statistics and random forest reduced just over 500 V-J features to 13, which were used in a naive Bayes classifier (R e1071). No statistical method was used to fix the sample size in advance, and group allocation was not hidden from the investigators. TCR Vbeta CDR3 sequencing of some 140 peripheral blood samples (approximately 44 ophthalmopathy, approximately 80 hyperthyroidism and roughly 17 progressor patients) is reported in the paper.

Sequencing was performed on peripheral blood mononuclear cells (PBMCs), taken at new diagnosis, from a patient treated with antithyroid drugs. The receptor comes from a woman aged 25-40 years with Graves disease. Donor details come from another sample of the same person, matched by shared clones. The rearrangement joined TRBV5-1 to TRBJ2-6; confidence is insufficient to name the D gene. The CDR3 loop reads CASSFFPPNSGANVLTF. The DNA reads TGCGCCAGCAGCTTCTTCCCCCCCAACTCTGGGGCCAACGTCCTGACTTTC.